The source of this T cell receptor beta chain is a study of cytomegalovirus exposure and HLA in healthy donors. Germline values: CDR1 SEHNR, CDR2 FQNEAQ (reference sequence). The CDR3 extends over 16 amino acids. Trimming took 7 bases from V and 0 from J, leaving 18 bases between them. The data were produced by immunoSEQ multiplex PCR, yet TCRdb's version contains in-frame clones alone and is incomplete. Of 300,000 to 400,000 clones detected, roughly 90% appear once; the ten largest clones hold more than 0.95%. Study results and limitations: TCR sequences were mostly rare, though some public TCRs occurred in many donors. The TCR clusters that emerged in the first cohort tended, a later analysis found, to co-occur in the 110 or so validation repertoires. There were some 150 TCR beta chains listed as cytomegalovirus-associated. Specific recognition of CMV antigens was confirmed in vitro for a few chains (all CMV-associated).

Of note for this clone: What it binds is not known.

V is TRBV7-9 and J is TRBJ1-2, with D perhaps matching TRBD1 (6 bases). Sequenced sample: PBMCs. This clonotype was sampled from a man aged 25-45 years in good health and CMV-seronegative. This chain's CDR3 is CASTTSGGPTNYGYTF. CDR3 sequence (DNA): TGTGCCAGCACCACTAGCGGGGGGCCAACTAACTATGGCTACACCTTC.